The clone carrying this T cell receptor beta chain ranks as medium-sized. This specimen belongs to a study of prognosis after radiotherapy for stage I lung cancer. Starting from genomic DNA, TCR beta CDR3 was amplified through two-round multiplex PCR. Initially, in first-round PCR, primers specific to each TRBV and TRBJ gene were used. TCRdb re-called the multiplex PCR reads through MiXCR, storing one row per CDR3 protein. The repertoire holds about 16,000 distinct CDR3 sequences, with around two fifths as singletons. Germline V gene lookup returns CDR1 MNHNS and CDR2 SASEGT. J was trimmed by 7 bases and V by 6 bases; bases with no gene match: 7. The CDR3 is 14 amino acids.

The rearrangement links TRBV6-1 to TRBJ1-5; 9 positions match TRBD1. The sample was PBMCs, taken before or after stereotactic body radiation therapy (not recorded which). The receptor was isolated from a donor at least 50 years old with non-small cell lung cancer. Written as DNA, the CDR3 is TGTGCCAGCAGATTGGACAGGGGAACGCAGCCCCAGCATTTT. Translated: CASRLDRGTQPQHF.